The next 16 T cell receptor beta chains were all read from a single sample in a study of Graves' ophthalmopathy and Graves' hyperthyroidism. RNA transcripts yielded amplified TCR beta CDR3 regions. Following a first-round RT-PCR that used HTBI primers, a second-round multiplex PCR was carried out. TCRdb called the multiplex PCR reads again in MiXCR, with one record for every CDR3 protein. The top ten clones hold 5.8% of a sample with about 180,000 distinct CDR3 sequences, 30% to 45% of them seen once. The sample was peripheral blood. Receptors originate from a woman in her 40s with Graves' ophthalmopathy.

This clonotype was counted many times. This chain uses TRBV12-3 or TRBV12-4 with TRBJ2-7; TRBD1 agrees at 9 bases. The CDR3 contains 13 residues. V dropped 10 bases and J dropped 5; count of bases not matched to a gene: 9. The CDR3, as DNA: TGTGCCACCAAACAGGGGGCAGGTAACGAGCAGTACTTC. Amino acid sequence: CATKQGAGNEQYF.

Many counts were recorded for this clonotype. The chain couples TRBV19 to TRBJ1-1, with 7 bases fitting TRBD1. Germline trimming cut 6 bases from V and 0 bases from J; bases unmatched to any gene: 4. The CDR3 is 14 amino acids. Germline lookup yields CDR1 LNHDA and CDR2 SQIVND (reference sequence). CDR3 bases: TGTGCCAGTAGGGACACAGGGGTGAACACTGAAGCTTTCTTT. The encoded protein is CASRDTGVNTEAFF.

This clonotype was observed many times. The CDR3 loop is CATSRRTGYEQYF. In nucleotides, the CDR3 is TGTGCCACCAGCAGAAGGACAGGTTACGAGCAGTACTTC. This sequence joins TRBV15 and TRBJ2-7; 7 bases are a match to TRBD1. This CDR3 region has 13 residues. CDR1 and CDR2 from the germline V gene are LNHNV and YYDKDF (reference sequence). The trim removed 2 bases at V and 4 bases at J, leaving 2 bases unmatched.

This clonotype was recorded at least ten times. The chain joins TRBV12-3 or TRBV12-4 to TRBJ2-7, with a tentative D call TRBD2 (6 bases). V was shortened by 1 base and J by 4 bases, with 14 bases between the two germline ends. The CDR3 is 15 residues long. CDR3 in DNA: TGTGCCAGCAGTTTAGGCGGGGCAGGGCGGTACGAGCAGTACTTC. Residues: CASSLGGAGRYEQYF.

This clonotype was recorded many times. V usage is TRBV6-2 or TRBV6-3 and J usage is TRBJ1-5; TRBD1 might be the D (6 bases). Trimming cost V 6 bases and J 7 bases, with 13 bases left between them. The germline V gene has CDR1 MNHEY and CDR2 SVGEGT. The CDR3 length is 13 residues. The CDR3 is CASSRTGLQPQHF. DNA of the CDR3: TGTGCCAGCAGCAGAACAGGGCTACAGCCCCAGCATTTT.

In its sample, this clonotype was seen many times. V is TRBV28 and J is TRBJ1-1; TRBD1 agrees at 10 bases. Germline V gives CDR1 MDHEN, CDR2 SYDVKM. This CDR3 is built from 14 residues. Trimming cost V 7 bases and J 3 bases; bases outside gene matches: 5. This chain's CDR3 is CASTPGQGYTEAFF. In nucleotides, the CDR3 is TGTGCCAGCACCCCGGGACAGGGGTACACTGAAGCTTTCTTT.

This clonotype was seen a handful of times. The chain couples TRBV7-2 to TRBJ2-2; TRBD2 matches at 8 bases. CDR1 is SGHTA, CDR2 FQGNSA, per germline. This CDR3 spans 16 amino acids. J gave up 5 bases and V 5 bases, and 10 bases lay outside the gene matches. The CDR3 DNA is TGTGCCAGCAGCGTACCGAGCGGGAGAGATACCGGGGAGCTGTTTTTT. This encodes CASSVPSGRDTGELFF.

V is TRBV10-1 and J is TRBJ2-5; D may be TRBD2 (6 bases). Germline CDR1 reads WNHNN; CDR2 reads SYGVQD (reference sequence). The CDR3 is 14 residues long. Trimming stripped 0 bases from V and 5 bases from J, with 10 bases between. In nucleotides, the CDR3 is TGCGCCAGCAGTGAGTCCGCAGGGAGGGAGACCCAGTACTTC. It is translated as CASSESAGRETQYF.

This clonotype showed up just a few times. The rearrangement links TRBV28 to TRBJ1-2; no definite D call. The germline V gene has CDR1 MDHEN and CDR2 SYDVKM. This CDR3 is built from 13 residues. Trimming left V 3 bases short and J 7 bases short, with 12 bases between. This CDR3 reads CASSFVSGSGYTF. CDR3 nucleotide sequence: TGTGCCAGCAGTTTTGTGTCGGGGAGTGGCTACACCTTC.

V and J are TRBV12-3 or TRBV12-4 and TRBJ2-7; maybe TRBD1 (6 bases). The length of the CDR3 is 16 residues. Trimming shortened V by 1 base and J by 3 bases, and 16 bases separated the two germline ends. This CDR3 is CASSLDLGTQSYEQYF. In DNA form, the CDR3 reads TGTGCCAGCAGTTTAGATTTGGGGACACAAAGCTACGAGCAGTACTTC.

This clonotype was observed a single time. This sequence joins TRBV12-5 and TRBJ1-5; D is uncertain. This CDR3 region has 13 residues. The V and J ends lost 6 bases and 6 bases respectively, with 12 bases between them. Germline CDR1 reads LGHNT; CDR2 reads FRNRAP. This CDR3 reads CASGRVAGQPQHF. The DNA of the CDR3 is TGTGCTAGTGGCCGGGTGGCGGGTCAGCCCCAGCATTTT.

The rearrangement joins TRBV6-2 or TRBV6-3 to TRBJ2-7; D gene unclear. This CDR3 contains 13 residues. In germline, CDR1 is MNHEY, CDR2 SVGEGT. V lost 5 bases to trimming and J lost 5 bases, with 13 bases between them. The CDR3 here is CASSPRIPDEQYF. CDR3 coding DNA: TGTGCCAGCAGTCCTAGGATCCCCGACGAGCAGTACTTC.

The genes are TRBV29-1 and TRBJ2-5; D uncertain. With 4 bases removed from V and 5 bases from J, the gap between germline ends came to 8 bases. Germline CDR1 SQVTM, CDR2 ANQGSEA. The CDR3 consists of 11 residues. Written as DNA, the CDR3 is TGCAGCGTTGTAGCAGTTGAGACCCAGTACTTC. Translation: CSVVAVETQYF.

In this sample, this clonotype turned up a few times. The chain joins TRBV15 to TRBJ1-1; 7 bases are shared with TRBD1. Germline V gene lookup returns CDR1 LNHNV and CDR2 YYDKDF (reference sequence). This CDR3 is built from 16 residues. Losses at the gene ends were 3 bases for V and 7 bases for J; bases not matched to a gene: 14. DNA for the CDR3: TGTGCCACCAGCAGCCTTTACGGACAGGCGCGGATTGAAGCTTTCTTT. Protein sequence: CATSSLYGQARIEAFF.

There are a few counts of this clonotype. J is TRBJ1-1 and V is TRBV29-1; D ambiguous. Trimming took 5 bases from V and 1 from J, leaving 2 bases between them. The CDR3 length is 10 residues. Germline V gene data show CDR1 as SQVTM and CDR2 as ANQGSEA. CDR3: CSVRNTEAFF. The CDR3 DNA reads as TGCAGCGTTCGGAACACTGAAGCTTTCTTT.

The chain joins TRBV6-2 or TRBV6-3 to TRBJ1-1, with TRBD1 identical over 10 bases. CDR1 is MNHEY, CDR2 SVGEGT, per germline. The CDR3 totals 18 residues. With 1 base clipped from V and 11 bases from J, the junction kept 19 bases outside the gene matches. CDR3 in amino acids: CASSYYGDRGVPGQGAFF. In nucleotides, the CDR3 is TGTGCCAGCAGTTACTACGGGGACAGGGGCGTCCCGGGACAAGGGGCTTTCTTT.